This T cell receptor beta chain was captured by sequencing in a study of CD8+ T cells in alopecia areata. It was cDNA, reverse transcribed from extracted RNA, that served as the sequencing template. Some clones are missing from TCRdb's copy, which holds only in-frame ones; the method was immunoSEQ multiplex PCR. This sample has about 270,000 clones, each found more than once. About this clone itself: Gene names are the mouse ones. Sequencing ends 4 residues short of the CDR3 end; the germline J gene provides the rest.

Researchers sorted pooled cutaneous lymph node cells on the basis of CD4, CD8alpha, NKG2D, NKG2ACE and other markers. This CDR3 spans 15 amino acids. CDR1 NSHNY and CDR2 SYGAGN come from the germline V gene. The J segment lost 2 bases and the V segment lost 3 bases, leaving 2 bases of the junction unmatched. The V call is TRBV13-1, the J call TRBJ2-5; TRBD1 aligns across 11 bases. The sequenced sample consisted of CD4+ T cells sorted from a lymph node. The source of this sequence is a C3H/HeJ mouse with alopecia areata. The strain bears MHC haplotype H2-k. The DNA read from the CDR3 is TGTGCCAGCAGTGGGACAGGGGGCGCCCAAGAC. Encoded protein: CASSGTGGAQD. The CDR3 in its entirety is CASSGTGGAQDTQYF.